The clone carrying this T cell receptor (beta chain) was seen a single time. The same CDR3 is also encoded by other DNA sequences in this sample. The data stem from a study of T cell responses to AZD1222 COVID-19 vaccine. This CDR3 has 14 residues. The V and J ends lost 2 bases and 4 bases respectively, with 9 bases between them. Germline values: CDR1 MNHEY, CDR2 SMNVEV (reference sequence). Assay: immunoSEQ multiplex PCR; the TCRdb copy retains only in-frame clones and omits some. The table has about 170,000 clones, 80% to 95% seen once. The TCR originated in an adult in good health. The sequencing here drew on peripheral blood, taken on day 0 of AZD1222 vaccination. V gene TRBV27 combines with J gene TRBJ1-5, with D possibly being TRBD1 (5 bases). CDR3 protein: CASSLQGANQPQHF. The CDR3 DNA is TGTGCCAGCAGTTTACAGGGCGCTAATCAGCCCCAGCATTTT.